One and the same sample provided the 21 T cell receptor beta chains below, sequenced in a study of cytomegalovirus exposure and HLA in healthy donors. In the PCR, 60 Vbeta and 13 Jbeta primers were used. The data were produced by immunoSEQ multiplex PCR, yet TCRdb's version contains in-frame clones alone and is incomplete. The table lists 150,000 to 200,000 clones, about 77% of them singletons. Sequenced input: PBMCs. The receptors were sampled from a man aged 18 to 29 in good health and CMV-seropositive.

The chain combines TRBV9 with TRBJ2-7; 9 bases fit TRBD2. The CDR3 is made up of 15 amino acids. Per the germline V gene, CDR1 is SGDLS and CDR2 is YYNGEE. With 4 bases clipped from V and 2 bases from J, the junction kept 7 bases outside the gene matches. CDR3 in amino acids: CASSSGLASPYEQYF. DNA of the CDR3: TGTGCCAGCAGCTCCGGACTAGCGTCCCCCTACGAGCAGTACTTC.

The chain joins TRBV15 to TRBJ1-2; TRBD1 aligns across 8 bases. J lost 4 bases, V lost 3 bases, and 10 bases had no gene match. The CDR3 totals 16 residues. Germline V gene data show CDR1 as LNHNV and CDR2 as YYDKDF (reference sequence). DNA for the CDR3: TGTGCCACCAGCAGCGGCCGGGACAGGCCTGCCTATGGCTACACCTTC. It specifies CATSSGRDRPAYGYTF.

In its sample, this clone was seen a few times. This chain joins TRBV2 and TRBJ2-5; D is ambiguous. The assigned J gene may be wrong: the sequence end matches TRBJ2-7 better. Germline V lookup: CDR1 SNHLY, CDR2 FYNNEI. The CDR3 is 14 amino acids. This CDR3 is CASSEFQVIGEQYF. CDR3 nucleotides: TGTGCCAGCAGTGAATTTCAGGTAATCGGCGAGCAGTACTTC.

This clone was seen a few times. V usage is TRBV11-2 and J usage is TRBJ1-5; D ambiguous. The germline gives CDR1 SGHAT, CDR2 FQNNGV. V was trimmed by 0 bases and J by 6 bases, leaving 9 bases between them. This CDR3 is 14 amino acids long. CDR3 amino acids: CASSLDPTGQPQHF. The CDR3 coding sequence is TGTGCCAGCAGCTTAGATCCTACGGGTCAGCCCCAGCATTTT.

V gene TRBV7-3 combines with J gene TRBJ2-1; 7 nucleotides match TRBD2. With V trimmed by 6 bases and J by 5 bases, 1 base remained unmatched. The CDR3 contains 12 residues. Germline V gene lookup returns CDR1 SGHTA and CDR2 FQGTGA. The CDR3 loop reads CASSGGDNEQFF. The CDR3 bases are TGTGCCAGCAGTGGGGGGGACAATGAGCAGTTCTTC. The full variable domain, rest sourced from reference TRBV7-3 and TRBJ2-1, is GAGVSQTPSNKVTEKGKYVELRCDPISGHTALYWYRQSLGQGPEFLIYFQGTGAADDSGLPNDRFFAVRPEGSVSTLKIQRTERGDSAVYLCASSGGDNEQFFGPGTRLTVL.

The genes are TRBV6-5 and TRBJ2-7; D unclear. There are 13 residues in the CDR3. V lost 0 bases to trimming and J lost 5 bases, with 8 bases between them. Looked up from germline, CDR1 is MNHEY and CDR2 is SVGAGI. Written as DNA, the CDR3 is TGTGCCAGCAGTTACTCGTACAGCAACGAGCAGTACTTC. Its protein is CASSYSYSNEQYF.

The V and J genes are TRBV9 and TRBJ2-7; the match to TRBD2 covers 8 bases. The CDR3 loop spans 14 amino acids. The germline CDR1 and CDR2 sequences are SGDLS and YYNGEE. V shed 7 bases, J shed 0 bases, and the junction held 6 bases outside the gene matches. The CDR3 loop is CASAPGGSSYEQYF. The DNA for the CDR3 is TGTGCCAGCGCCCCGGGGGGGAGCTCCTACGAGCAGTACTTC. The full variable domain, in which reference TRBV9 and TRBJ2-7 provide the parts outside the CDR3, is DSGVTQTPKHLITATGQRVTLRCSPRSGDLSVYWYQQSLDQGLQFLIQYYNGEERAKGNILERFSAQQFPDLHSELNLSSLELGDSALYFCASAPGGSSYEQYFGPGTRLTVT.

CDR3: CASSQERAYNEQFF. The CDR3 nucleotides read TGTGCCAGCAGCCAAGAGAGGGCGTACAATGAGCAGTTCTTC. The chain carries TRBV14 and TRBJ2-1; D possibly corresponds to TRBD2 (5 bases). The CDR3 is 14 amino acids. Germline CDR1 is SGHDN and CDR2 is FVKESK. Trimming took off 0 bases at V and 4 bases at J, with 7 bases between the two ends.

V usage is TRBV30 and J usage is TRBJ1-1; D possibly corresponds to TRBD1 (5 bases). Germline V lookup: CDR1 GTSNPN, CDR2 SVGIG (reference sequence). This CDR3 region has 11 residues. V lost 5 bases and J 6 bases, leaving 10 bases between the germline ends. The CDR3 region has the DNA TGTGCCTGGGGTGGGGCAGCTGAAGCTTTCTTT. Protein: CAWGGAAEAFF.

CDR3 DNA sequence: TGCGCCAGCAGCCAAGATCGGACAGGGTTAAATGAAAAACTGTTTTTT. The encoded protein is CASSQDRTGLNEKLFF. The chain has TRBV4-1 and TRBJ1-4; 8 bases are a match to TRBD1. CDR1 and CDR2 (germline): MGHRA, YSYEKL. With 0 bases clipped from V and 5 bases from J, the junction kept 5 bases outside the gene matches. The CDR3 runs 16 residues.

This clone was recorded a few times. Since no conserved phenylalanine or tryptophan closes the CDR3, a read error is the likely cause. Here the CDR3 reads CASSTDVNSPLHL. In DNA form, the CDR3 reads TGTGCCAGCAGTACAGACGTGAATTCACCCCTCCACCTT. The chain links TRBV5-5 to TRBJ1-6; the D is unclear. CDR1 is SGHKS and CDR2 is YYEKEE in the germline V gene (reference sequence). V was cut by 5 bases and J by 7 bases, with 10 bases left in between. The CDR3 has 13 residues.

Comment on this clone: Since no conserved phenylalanine or tryptophan closes the CDR3, a read error is the likely cause. The rearrangement uses TRBV7-9 and TRBJ1-6; 7 bases agree with TRBD1. Trimming took 3 bases from V and 7 from J; bases not matched to a gene: 3. The germline V gene has CDR1 SEHNR and CDR2 FQNEAQ (reference sequence). This CDR3 is built from 14 residues. The CDR3 spells CASSLIQGNSPLHL. The CDR3 DNA reads TGTGCCAGCAGCTTGATACAGGGGAATTCACCCCTCCACCTT.

The V and J genes are TRBV7-8 and TRBJ1-2, with D possibly being TRBD1 (5 bases). This CDR3 has 15 amino acids. In germline, CDR1 is SGHVS, CDR2 FQNEAQ. Trimming cost V 4 bases and J 5 bases, with 17 bases left between them. The CDR3 loop is CASSSGDVLPYGYTF. In DNA, the CDR3 is TGTGCCAGCAGCTCGGGGGACGTCCTGCCTTATGGCTACACCTTC.

The gene calls are TRBV28 and TRBJ2-7, with 9 bases lining up with TRBD2. CDR3 length equals 16 residues. J gave up 4 bases and V 7 bases, and 14 bases lay outside the gene matches. Germline loops: CDR1 MDHEN, CDR2 SYDVKM. CDR3: CASNGGRASFLYEQYF. In DNA, the CDR3 is TGTGCCAGCAACGGCGGGAGGGCTTCCTTTCTTTACGAGCAGTACTTC.

V is TRBV5-6 and J is TRBJ2-1; 7 nucleotides line up with TRBD1. The CDR3 spans 14 residues. Trimming cost V 1 base and J 7 bases; bases outside gene matches: 5. The germline V gene has CDR1 SGHDT and CDR2 YYEEEE. CDR3 in DNA: TGTGCCAGCAGCTTGCCGGGACAGAGAAATGAGCAGTTCTTC. It codes for CASSLPGQRNEQFF. Together with reference TRBV5-6 and TRBJ2-1, the CDR3 gives the full variable domain: DAGVTQSPTHLIKTRGQQVTLRCSPKSGHDTVSWYQQALGQGPQFIFQYYEEEERQRGNFPDRFSGHQFPNYSSELNVNALLLGDSALYLCASSLPGQRNEQFFGPGTRLTVL.

This clone was seen ten or more times. The CDR3 here is CATSRANSGANVLTF. CDR3 DNA: TGTGCCACCAGCAGAGCCAACTCTGGGGCCAACGTCCTGACTTTC. The chain joins TRBV15 to TRBJ2-6, with D uncertain. Deletions cut 1 base from V and 0 bases from J, with 4 bases between. CDR1 is LNHNV and CDR2 is YYDKDF in the germline V gene (reference sequence). CDR3 length equals 15 residues.

This rearrangement joins TRBV10-2 to TRBJ2-5, with 7 bases matching TRBD2. This CDR3 region has 12 residues. The germline gives CDR1 WSHSY, CDR2 SAAADI. The ends lost 7 bases at V and 5 bases at J; junction bases unmatched: 4. The CDR3 DNA reads as TGCGCCAGCACCGAGGGAGGGGAGACCCAGTACTTC. Translation gives CASTEGGETQYF.

To note about this clone: The same CDR3 also results from other DNA sequences found in this sample. V and J are TRBV7-6 and TRBJ2-1, with 8 bases lining up with TRBD1. CDR1 SGHVS and CDR2 FNYEAQ come from the germline V gene. The CDR3 consists of 13 residues. With V trimmed by 4 bases and J by 5 bases, 1 base remained unmatched. CDR3 sequence: CASSSTGDNEQFF. CDR3 DNA: TGTGCCAGCAGCTCGACAGGGGACAATGAGCAGTTCTTC.

This clone was seen more than once but under ten times. The gene calls are TRBV30 and TRBJ1-4, with a possible D match to TRBD1 (6 bases). There are 13 residues in the CDR3. Trimming cost V 2 bases and J 4 bases, with 8 bases left between them. CDR1 is GTSNPN, CDR2 SVGIG, per germline (reference sequence). CDR3 amino acids: CAWSKGVNEKLFF. Written as DNA, the CDR3 is TGTGCCTGGAGTAAGGGGGTTAATGAAAAACTGTTTTTT.

A single count supports this clone. V usage is TRBV28 and J usage is TRBJ2-3; possibly TRBD1 for D (6 bases). Per the germline V gene, CDR1 is MDHEN and CDR2 is SYDVKM. CDR3 length: 16 amino acids. Trimming removed 4 bases from V and 0 bases from J, with 14 bases in between. Here the CDR3 reads CASSSPSRGSTDTQYF. The DNA for the CDR3 is TGTGCCAGCAGTTCCCCGAGTAGGGGGAGCACAGATACGCAGTATTTT.

The chain joins TRBV12-2 to TRBJ2-7; the tabulated D call, TRBD1, remains unverified against the DNA. TRBV12-2 is tagged as a pseudogene. The CDR3 covers 17 residues. The CDR3 sequence is CASRLSQQGRPRYEQYF. CDR3 DNA: TGTGCAAGTCGCTTGTCCCAGCAGGGGAGACCTCGCTACGAGCAGTACTTC.